This T cell receptor beta chain came from a study of OX40 agonist ivuxolimab in advanced cancers. Study background: Of the participants, 40% had some prior anti-PD-1, anti-PD-L1 or anti-CTLA-4 therapy, which was allowed.

Produced via immunoSEQ multiplex PCR; TCRdb's table is partial and in-frame only. Of around 140,000 clones listed, around nine tenths are singletons. Broader study findings: Researchers report that CD8+ T cells had, on average, more expanded clones than CD4+.

Turning to this clone: Its specificity is unknown.

The germline gives CDR1 SGHRS, CDR2 YFSETQ. Trimming cost V 4 bases and J 1 base, with 12 bases left between them. This CDR3 has 14 amino acids. V gene TRBV5-1 combines with J gene TRBJ2-7; D unresolved. The receptor was isolated from an adult with an advanced solid tumor such as melanoma, head and neck, liver or kidney cancer. Sequenced material: CD4+ or CD8+ T cells sorted from blood, taken in a trial of the OX40 agonist ivuxolimab. CDR3 residues: CASSLRHESYEQYF. The CDR3 DNA reads as TGCGCCAGCAGCCTCCGACACGAGTCCTACGAGCAGTACTTC. Complete variable domain (other parts from reference TRBV5-1 and TRBJ2-7): KAGVTQTPRYLIKTRGQQVTLSCSPISGHRSVSWYQQTPGQGLQFLFEYFSETQRNKGNFPGRFSGRQFSNSRSEMNVSTLELGDSALYLCASSLRHESYEQYFGPGTRLTVT.